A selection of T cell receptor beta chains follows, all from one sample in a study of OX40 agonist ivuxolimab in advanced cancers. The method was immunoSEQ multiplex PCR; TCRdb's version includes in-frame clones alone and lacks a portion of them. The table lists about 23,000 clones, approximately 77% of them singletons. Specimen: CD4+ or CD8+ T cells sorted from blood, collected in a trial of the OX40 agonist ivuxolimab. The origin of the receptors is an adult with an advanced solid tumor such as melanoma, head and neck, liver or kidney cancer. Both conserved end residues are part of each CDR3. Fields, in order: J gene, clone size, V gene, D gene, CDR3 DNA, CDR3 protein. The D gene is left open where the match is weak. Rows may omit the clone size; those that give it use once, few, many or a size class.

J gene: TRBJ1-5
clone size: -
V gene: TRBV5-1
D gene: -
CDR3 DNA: TGCGCCAGCAGCTCTGGACCAGCCAATCAGCCCCAGCATTTT
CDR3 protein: CASSSGPANQPQHF

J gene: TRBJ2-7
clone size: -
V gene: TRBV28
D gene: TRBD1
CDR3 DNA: TGTGCCAGCAGCCTTGGTGGGACAGGCCAGGACGAGCAGTACTTC
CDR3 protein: CASSLGGTGQDEQYF

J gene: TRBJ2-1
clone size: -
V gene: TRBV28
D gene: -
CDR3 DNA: TGTGCCAGCAGTCCCCTCAATGAGCAGTTCTTC
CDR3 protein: CASSPLNEQFF

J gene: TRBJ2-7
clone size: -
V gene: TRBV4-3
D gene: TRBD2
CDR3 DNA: TGCGCCAGCAGCCAAGATCCCACTAGCGGTACCTACGAGCAGTACTTC
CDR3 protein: CASSQDPTSGTYEQYF

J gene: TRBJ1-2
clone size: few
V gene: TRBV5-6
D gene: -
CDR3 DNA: TGTGCCAGCAGCTTGGACGGGGTGGATGGCTACACCTTC
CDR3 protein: CASSLDGVDGYTF

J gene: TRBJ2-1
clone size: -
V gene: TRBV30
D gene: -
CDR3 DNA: TGTGCCTTAGGAGACCGTCCTGGGTACAATGAGCAGTTCTTC
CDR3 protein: CALGDRPGYNEQFF

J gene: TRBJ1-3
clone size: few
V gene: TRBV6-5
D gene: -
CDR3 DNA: TGTGCCAGCAGTTTTTCTGGGGGCGGCTCTGGAAACACCATATATTTT
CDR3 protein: CASSFSGGGSGNTIYF

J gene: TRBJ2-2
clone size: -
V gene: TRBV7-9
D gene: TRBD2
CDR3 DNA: TGTGCCAGCAGCTTAGCCCCCGGACTAGCGGGGTCGAACACCGGGGAGCTGTTTTTT
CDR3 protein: CASSLAPGLAGSNTGELFF

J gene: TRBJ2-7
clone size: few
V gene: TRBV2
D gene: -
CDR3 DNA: TGTGCCAGCAGTGAGGTGGGCAGGGCCCCCTACGAGCAGTACTTC
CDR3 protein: CASSEVGRAPYEQYF

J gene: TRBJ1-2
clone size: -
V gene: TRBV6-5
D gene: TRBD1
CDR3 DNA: TGTGCCAGCAGACAGGGGTCTGGAGGCTACACCTTC
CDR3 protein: CASRQGSGGYTF

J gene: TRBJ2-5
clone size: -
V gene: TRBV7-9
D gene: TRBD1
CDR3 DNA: TGTGCCAGCAGCCCCACCCCGACAGGGCCCAAGCAAGAGACCCAGTACTTC
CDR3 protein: CASSPTPTGPKQETQYF

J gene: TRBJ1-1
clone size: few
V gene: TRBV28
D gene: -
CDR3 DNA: TGTGCCAGCGGGCTGAACACTGAAGCTTTCTTT
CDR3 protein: CASGLNTEAFF

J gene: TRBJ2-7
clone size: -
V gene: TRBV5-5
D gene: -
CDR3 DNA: TGTGCCAGCAGCTTGGAGGGACCCTACGAGCAGTACTTC
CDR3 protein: CASSLEGPYEQYF

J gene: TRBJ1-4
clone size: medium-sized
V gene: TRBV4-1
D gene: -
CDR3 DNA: TGCGCCAGCAGCGATAGGCAGTTTAATGAAAAACTGTTTTTT
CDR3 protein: CASSDRQFNEKLFF

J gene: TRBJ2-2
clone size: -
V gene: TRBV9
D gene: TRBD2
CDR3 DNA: TGTGCCAGCAGCCCAAGACTAGCGGGAGGGAACACCGGGGAGCTGTTTTTT
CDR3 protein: CASSPRLAGGNTGELFF

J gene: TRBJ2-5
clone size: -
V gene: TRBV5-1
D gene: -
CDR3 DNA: TGCGCCAGCAGCTCAACGGGGACCGGGGAGACCCAGTACTTC
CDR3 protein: CASSSTGTGETQYF

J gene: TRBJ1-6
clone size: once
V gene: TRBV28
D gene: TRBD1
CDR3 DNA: TGTGCCAGCAGCCGACAGGGTCGAGAGGCACCCCTCCACTTT
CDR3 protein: CASSRQGREAPLHF

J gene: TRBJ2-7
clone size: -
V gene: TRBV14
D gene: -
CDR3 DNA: TGTGCCAGCAGCCGAGGAGTCCCCCCCTACGAGCAGTACTTC
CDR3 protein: CASSRGVPPYEQYF

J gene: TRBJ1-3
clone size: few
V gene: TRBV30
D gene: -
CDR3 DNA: TGTGCCTGGAGTATGGGGAACTCTGGAAACACCATATATTTT
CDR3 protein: CAWSMGNSGNTIYF

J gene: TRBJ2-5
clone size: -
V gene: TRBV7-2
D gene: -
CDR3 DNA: TGTGCCAGCAGCTCCCGTAGACAGAGCCAAGAGACCCAGTACTTC
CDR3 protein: CASSSRRQSQETQYF

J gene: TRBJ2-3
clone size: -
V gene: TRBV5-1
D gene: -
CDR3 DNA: TGCGCCAGCAGCCCTCACGTGTACCTTGGGGTAGATACGCAGTATTTT
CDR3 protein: CASSPHVYLGVDTQYF

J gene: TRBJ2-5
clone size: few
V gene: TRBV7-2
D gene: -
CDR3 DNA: TGTGCCAGCAGCCAGGAAGAGACCCAGTACTTC
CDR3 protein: CASSQEETQYF

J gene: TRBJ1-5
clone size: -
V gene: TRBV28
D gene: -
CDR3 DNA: TGTGCCAGCAGGGAGGGAGTATCGCAGGTGCAGCCCCAGCATTTT
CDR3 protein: CASREGVSQVQPQHF

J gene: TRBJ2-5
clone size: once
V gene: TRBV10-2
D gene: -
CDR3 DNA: TGCGCCAGCAGTGAGTCTGGCAGGGACCAAGAGACCCAGTACTTC
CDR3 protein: CASSESGRDQETQYF

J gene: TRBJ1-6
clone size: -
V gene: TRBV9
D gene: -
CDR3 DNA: TGTGCCAGCAGCGTAGGGGTAACGAATTCACCCCTCCACTTT
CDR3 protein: CASSVGVTNSPLHF

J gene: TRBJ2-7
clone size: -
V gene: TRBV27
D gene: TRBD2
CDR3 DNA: TGTGCCAGCAGCAGACCGGGACTAGCGTACGAGCAGTACTTC
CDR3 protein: CASSRPGLAYEQYF

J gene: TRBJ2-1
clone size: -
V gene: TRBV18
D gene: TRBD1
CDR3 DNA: TGTGCCAGCTCCCGCGGACAGGGGGTGATCAATGAGCAGTTCTTC
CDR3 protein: CASSRGQGVINEQFF

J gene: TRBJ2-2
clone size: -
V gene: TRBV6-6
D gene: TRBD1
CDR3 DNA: TGTGCCAGCAGCCGGGACAGACAAGCCAGCGGGGAGCTGTTTTTT
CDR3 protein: CASSRDRQASGELFF

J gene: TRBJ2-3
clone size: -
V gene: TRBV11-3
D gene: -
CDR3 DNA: TGTGCCAGCAGCTCAGGGACACTAAGCACAGATACGCAGTATTTT
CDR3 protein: CASSSGTLSTDTQYF

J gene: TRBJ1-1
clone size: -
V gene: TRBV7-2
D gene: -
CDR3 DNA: TGTGCCAGCAGTCCGGACGGAATGAACACTGAAGCTTTCTTT
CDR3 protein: CASSPDGMNTEAFF

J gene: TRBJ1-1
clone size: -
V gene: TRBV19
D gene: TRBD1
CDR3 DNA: TGTGCCAGTAGTTTTGACAGGGGTGCGAACACTGAAGCTTTCTTT
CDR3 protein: CASSFDRGANTEAFF

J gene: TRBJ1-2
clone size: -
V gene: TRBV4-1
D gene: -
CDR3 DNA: TGCGCCAGCAGCCAAAACTACAAAAACCTCTATGGCTACACCTTC
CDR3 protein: CASSQNYKNLYGYTF

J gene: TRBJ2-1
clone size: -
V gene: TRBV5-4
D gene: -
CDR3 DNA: TGTGCCAGCAGTTCAGTGATTTACAATGAGCAGTTCTTC
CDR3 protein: CASSSVIYNEQFF

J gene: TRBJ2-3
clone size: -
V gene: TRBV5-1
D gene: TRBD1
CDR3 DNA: TGCGCCAGCAGATCGACAGGGATTAGCACAGATACGCAGTATTTT
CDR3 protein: CASRSTGISTDTQYF

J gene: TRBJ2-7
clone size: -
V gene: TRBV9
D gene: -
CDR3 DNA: TGTGCCAGCAGCGTAGCGGGGCCAGGCTACGAGCAGTACTTC
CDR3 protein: CASSVAGPGYEQYF

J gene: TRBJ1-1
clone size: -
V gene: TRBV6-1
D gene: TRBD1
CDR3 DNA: TGTGCCAGCAGTTCTCGGACAGGCGCTTACACTGAAGCTTTCTTT
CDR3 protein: CASSSRTGAYTEAFF

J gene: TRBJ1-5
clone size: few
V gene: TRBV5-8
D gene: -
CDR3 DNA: TGTGCCAGCAGCTTGAGAGGGAACAGACCCCAGCATTTT
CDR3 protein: CASSLRGNRPQHF

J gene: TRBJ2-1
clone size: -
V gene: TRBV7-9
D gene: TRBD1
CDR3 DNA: TGTGCCAGCAGCTCGGGACAGGTGAATGAGCAGTTCTTC
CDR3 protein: CASSSGQVNEQFF

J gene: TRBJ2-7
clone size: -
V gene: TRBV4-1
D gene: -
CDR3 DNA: TGCGCCAGCAGCCAGCTCATTGGACAAGCCGGCGAGCAGTACTTC
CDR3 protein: CASSQLIGQAGEQYF

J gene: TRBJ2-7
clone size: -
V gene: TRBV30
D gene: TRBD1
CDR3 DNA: TGTGCCTGGAGTACACAGGGGGCGGGTGAGCAGTACTTC
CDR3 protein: CAWSTQGAGEQYF

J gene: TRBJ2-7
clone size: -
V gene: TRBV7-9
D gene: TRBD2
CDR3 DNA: TGTGCCAGCAGCCCGCCTAGCGGGCGGGAGGGAACCTACGAGCAGTACTTC
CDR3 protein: CASSPPSGREGTYEQYF

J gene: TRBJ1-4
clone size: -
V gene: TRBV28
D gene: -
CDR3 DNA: TGTGCCTCGTGGGGAGGGCGAGAAAAACTGTTTTTT
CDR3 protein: CASWGGREKLFF

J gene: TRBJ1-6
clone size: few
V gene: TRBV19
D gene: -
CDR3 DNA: TGTGCCAGTAGACCGTTGGCTAATTCACCCCTCCACTTT
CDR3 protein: CASRPLANSPLHF

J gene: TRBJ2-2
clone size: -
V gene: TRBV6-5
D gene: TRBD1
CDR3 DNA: TGTGCCAGCAGTTACTTCCAGGGGGACACCGGGGAGCTGTTTTTT
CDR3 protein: CASSYFQGDTGELFF

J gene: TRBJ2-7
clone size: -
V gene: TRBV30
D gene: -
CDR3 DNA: TGTGCCTGGAGTGGGGGGCTGAACTACGAGCAGTACTTC
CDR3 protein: CAWSGGLNYEQYF

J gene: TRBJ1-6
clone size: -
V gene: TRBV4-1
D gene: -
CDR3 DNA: TGCGCCAGCAGCCAAGATCTTGCCGTACGGGCGGCCCAGAATTCACCCCTCCACTTT
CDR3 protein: CASSQDLAVRAAQNSPLHF

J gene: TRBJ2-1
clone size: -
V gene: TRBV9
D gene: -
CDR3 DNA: TGTGCCAGCAGCGTAGGAGGGGATGAGCAGTTCTTC
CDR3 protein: CASSVGGDEQFF

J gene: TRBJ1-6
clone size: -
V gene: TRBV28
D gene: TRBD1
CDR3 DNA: TGTGCCAGCAGTTATGGGGGGACAGGGGATTCACCCCTCCACTTT
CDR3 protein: CASSYGGTGDSPLHF

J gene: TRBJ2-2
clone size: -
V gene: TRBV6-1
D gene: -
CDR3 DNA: TGTGCCAGCAGCGTCCAGAACACCGGGGAGCTGTTTTTT
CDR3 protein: CASSVQNTGELFF

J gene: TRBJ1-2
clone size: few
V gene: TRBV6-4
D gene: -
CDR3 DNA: TGTGCCAGCAGTCCGGGCCAGTCGAACTCTGGCTACACCTTC
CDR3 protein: CASSPGQSNSGYTF

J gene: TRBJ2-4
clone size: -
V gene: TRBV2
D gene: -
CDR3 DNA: TGTGCCAGCAAGGGGCAGGGACAAAACATTCAGTACTTC
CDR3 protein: CASKGQGQNIQYF

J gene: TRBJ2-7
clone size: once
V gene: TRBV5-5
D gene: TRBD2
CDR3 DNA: TGTGCCAGTAGGACTGGACTAGCGGTGCTGGAGCAGTACTTC
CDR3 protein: CASRTGLAVLEQYF

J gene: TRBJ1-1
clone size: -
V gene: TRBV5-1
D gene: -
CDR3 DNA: TGCGCCAGCAGCTTGGGCGGTAACACTGAAGCTTTCTTT
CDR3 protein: CASSLGGNTEAFF